The 19 T cell receptor beta chains given below trace back to one sample, sequenced in a study of OX40 agonist ivuxolimab in advanced cancers. Here immunoSEQ multiplex PCR was the method, and the copy in TCRdb shows in-frame clones only, minus some. The sample includes around 65,000 clones, 80% to 95% seen only once; the top ten take about 13%. Sequencing used CD4+ or CD8+ T cells sorted from blood, obtained in a trial of the OX40 agonist ivuxolimab. The receptors originated from an adult with an advanced solid tumor such as melanoma, head and neck, liver or kidney cancer.

The V gene is TRBV29-1, the J gene TRBJ2-2, with TRBD2 matching 14 bases. This CDR3 has 17 amino acids. V was pared by 6 bases and J by 0 bases, with 6 bases of the junction left unmatched. Germline V CDR1 and CDR2: SQVTM, ANQGSEA. CDR3 protein: CSVTGLAGAANTGELFF. DNA for the CDR3: TGCAGCGTAACGGGACTAGCGGGAGCCGCGAACACCGGGGAGCTGTTTTTT.

CDR3 sequence reads: CASGQRRTGARETQYF. As DNA, the CDR3 is TGTGCTAGTGGCCAGAGACGAACAGGGGCCAGAGAGACCCAGTACTTC. This rearrangement joins TRBV12-5 to TRBJ2-5, with 7 positions matching TRBD1. The length of the CDR3 is 16 residues. The V gene end was trimmed by 6 bases and the J gene end by 4 bases; junction bases not matched to a gene: 14. Per the germline V gene, CDR1 is LGHNT and CDR2 is FRNRAP.

The chain employs TRBV7-9 and TRBJ2-7, with D unclear. V lost 1 base and J lost 1, with 8 bases in between. The V gene's germline CDR1 is SEHNR and CDR2 FQNEAQ (reference sequence). This CDR3 has 14 residues. The CDR3 here is CASSLGGFSYEQYF. In nucleotides, the CDR3 is TGTGCCAGCAGCTTAGGGGGATTTTCCTACGAGCAGTACTTC.

This chain connects TRBV7-2 to TRBJ2-7; 7 nucleotides line up with TRBD1. The CDR3 spans 14 residues. CDR1 and CDR2 from the germline V gene are SGHTA and FQGNSA. Trimming cost V 5 bases and J 1 base; bases outside gene matches: 5. CDR3 in DNA: TGTGCCAGCAGCCAACCGGGACAGTCCTACGAGCAGTACTTC. Translating gives CASSQPGQSYEQYF.

The rearrangement links TRBV27 to TRBJ2-5, with 12 bases fitting TRBD2. CDR3 length: 15 residues. The V gene end was trimmed by 3 bases and the J gene end by 5 bases; junction bases not matched to a gene: 4. CDR1 MNHEY and CDR2 SMNVEV come from the germline V gene (reference sequence). CDR3 region: CASSFLAGGTETQYF. The CDR3 nucleotides read TGTGCCAGCAGTTTCCTAGCGGGAGGGACGGAGACCCAGTACTTC.

The chain couples TRBV11-3 to TRBJ2-1, with 10 bases fitting TRBD1. Germline loops: CDR1 SGHNT, CDR2 YENEEA. There are 14 residues in the CDR3. V was clipped by 4 bases and J by 10 bases; unmatched bases: 7. CDR3 sequence reads: CASSSWDRGREQFF. In DNA, the CDR3 is TGTGCCAGCAGCTCTTGGGACAGGGGAAGGGAGCAGTTCTTC.

The chain has TRBV7-6 and TRBJ1-1; no firm D call. The V and J ends lost 5 bases and 1 base respectively, with 8 bases between them. The CDR3 is 13 amino acids. The germline V gene has CDR1 SGHVS and CDR2 FNYEAQ. CDR3 residues: CASSPEENTEAFF. In nucleotides, the CDR3 is TGTGCCAGCAGCCCCGAGGAGAACACTGAAGCTTTCTTT.

The genes are TRBV7-9 and TRBJ1-1; D gene uncertain. The V gene lost 4 bases and the J gene lost 4 bases, with 16 bases spanning the gap. This CDR3 region has 15 residues. The germline V gene encodes CDR1 SEHNR and CDR2 FQNEAQ (reference sequence). The CDR3 loop is CASSSFGRESTEAFF. CDR3 coding DNA: TGTGCCAGCAGCTCCTTCGGGCGAGAGAGCACTGAAGCTTTCTTT. The variable domain in full, with the rest retrieved from reference TRBV7-9 and TRBJ1-1, is DTGVSQNPRHKITKRGQNVTFRCDPISEHNRLYWYRQTLGQGPEFLTYFQNEAQLEKSRLLSDRFSAERPKGSFSTLEIQRTEQGDSAMYLCASSSFGRESTEAFFGQGTRLTVV.

In the case of this clone: At one of its ends the junction is not consistent with the germline gene, which may arise from a read error. Other DNA sequences of this sample code for an identical CDR3. The V gene is TRBV7-9, the J gene TRBJ2-3; 12 bases agree with TRBD2. The CDR3 contains 15 residues. Germline V CDR1 and CDR2: SEHNR, FQNEAQ (reference sequence). The CDR3 region is CASSLAGGPTDTQYF. The CDR3 DNA reads as TGTGCCAGCAGCCTAGCGGGAGGGCCCACAGATACGCAGTATTTT.

The chain couples TRBV4-3 to TRBJ2-4; D unresolved. Trimming removed 0 bases from V and 1 base from J, with 7 bases in between. Germline V gene lookup returns CDR1 LGHNA and CDR2 YSLEER. CDR3 length equals 15 residues. CDR3 region: CASSQDSSAKNIQYF. CDR3 coding DNA: TGCGCCAGCAGCCAAGACAGTTCGGCCAAAAACATTCAGTACTTC.

The chain has TRBV4-2 and TRBJ1-1; D remains ambiguous. The CDR3 totals 13 residues. CDR1 LGHNA and CDR2 YNFKEQ come from the germline V gene. Trimming took 7 bases from V and 4 from J, leaving 13 bases between them. CDR3: CASTLKSTTEAFF. The CDR3 region has the DNA TGTGCCAGCACCCTCAAGTCCACCACTGAAGCTTTCTTT.

The table lists this clone with a count of one. The gene calls are TRBV5-1 and TRBJ1-1, with a tentative D call TRBD1 (5 bases). CDR3 length equals 12 residues. Trimming left V 6 bases short and J 5 bases short, with 11 bases between. Germline CDR1 and CDR2: SGHRS and YFSETQ. The CDR3: CASNSEGTEAFF. The CDR3 region has the DNA TGCGCCAGCAACTCAGAGGGGACTGAAGCTTTCTTT.

This clone was observed once. V gene TRBV13 combines with J gene TRBJ2-5, with 8 positions matching TRBD1. Trimming removed 0 bases from V and 4 bases from J; junction bases left unmatched: 7. CDR1 is PRHDT, CDR2 FYEKMQ, per germline (reference sequence). CDR3 length: 16 amino acids. The CDR3 is CASSLGRGQNLETQYF. In nucleotides, the CDR3 is TGTGCCAGCAGCTTAGGCAGGGGGCAGAATCTAGAGACCCAGTACTTC.

The genes are TRBV19 and TRBJ1-6; 7 nucleotides agree with TRBD1. The V gene's germline CDR1 is LNHDA and CDR2 SQIVND (reference sequence). Trimming at V came to 3 bases and at J to 7 bases, leaving 6 bases not matched to a gene. This CDR3 contains 15 residues. The CDR3 loop is CASSIRRQGNSPLHF. In DNA, the CDR3 is TGTGCCAGTAGTATCCGCCGACAGGGCAATTCACCCCTCCACTTT.

The chain carries TRBV27 and TRBJ2-2; the match to TRBD1 covers 7 bases. Germline V gene sequence: CDR1 MNHEY, CDR2 SMNVEV (reference sequence). The V gene end was trimmed by 8 bases and the J gene end by 4 bases; junction bases not matched to a gene: 10. This CDR3 region has 15 residues. This chain's CDR3 is CASAEGTVSTGELFF. For the CDR3, the DNA is TGTGCCAGCGCTGAGGGGACAGTAAGCACCGGGGAGCTGTTTTTT.

The rearrangement links TRBV5-1 to TRBJ1-1; D gene unclear. CDR3 length equals 13 residues. Germline CDR1 is SGHRS and CDR2 is YFSETQ. The germline V and J ends were trimmed by 7 bases and 0 bases, with 10 bases remaining between them. The CDR3 DNA sequence: TGCGCCAGCTCACCAACATTGAACACTGAAGCTTTCTTT. Encoded protein: CASSPTLNTEAFF.

J is TRBJ2-6 and V is TRBV7-2; 7 nucleotides line up with TRBD1. The V gene end was trimmed by 5 bases and the J gene end by 3 bases; junction bases not matched to a gene: 10. Germline V gene lookup returns CDR1 SGHTA and CDR2 FQGNSA. There are 17 residues in the CDR3. The CDR3 region is CASSRDRVMGGANVLTF. In DNA form, the CDR3 reads TGTGCCAGCAGCCGAGACAGGGTTATGGGTGGGGCCAACGTCCTGACTTTC.

The chain couples TRBV19 to TRBJ2-7; D is undetermined. Per germline, CDR1 LNHDA and CDR2 SQIVND (reference sequence). The CDR3 contains 13 residues. Trimming cost V 1 base and J 1 base, with 5 bases left between them. The CDR3 loop is CASSIGGSYEQYF. CDR3 DNA sequence: TGTGCCAGTAGTATAGGTGGATCCTACGAGCAGTACTTC.

The chain combines TRBV7-9 with TRBJ2-1, with TRBD2 matching over 12 bases. CDR3 length: 17 amino acids. Germline V gene lookup returns CDR1 SEHNR and CDR2 FQNEAQ (reference sequence). The trim removed 4 bases at V and 8 bases at J, leaving 12 bases unmatched. The CDR3 reads CASSSPTSGSVFDEQFF. The CDR3 region has the DNA TGTGCCAGCAGCTCCCCGACTAGCGGGAGTGTTTTCGATGAGCAGTTCTTC.